The text below deals with one TCR beta chain. Assay: immunoSEQ multiplex PCR; the TCRdb copy retains only in-frame clones and omits some. The repertoire holds approximately 14,000 clones, roughly 80% seen once, with under 20% in the top ten. The data belong to a study of control samples from healthy donors and cancer patients. Looked up from germline, CDR1 is SQVTM and CDR2 is ANQGSEA. The CDR3 sequence is 15 residues long. Trimming left V 2 bases short and J 0 bases short, with 8 bases between. The source material was formalin-fixed, paraffin-embedded tissue. The chain carries TRBV29-1 and TRBJ2-6; D is possibly TRBD1 (5 bases). This clonotype originated in a female donor with lung cancer. The CDR3 region has the DNA TGCAGCGTTGAACAGGGTGGCTCTGGGGCCAACGTCCTGACTTTC. This translates into CSVEQGGSGANVLTF.